This T cell receptor beta chain stems from a study of Graves' ophthalmopathy and Graves' hyperthyroidism. Looking at the study overall: Pretreatment peripheral blood was obtained at initial diagnosis.

RNA transcripts were the template, and TCR beta CDR3 regions were amplified from them. The first-round RT-PCR employed HTBI primers together with the Qiagen OneStep RT-PCR kit. A multiplex PCR was then performed as the second round. MiXCR was run by TCRdb on the multiplex PCR reads, yielding one entry per CDR3 protein. Among 35,000 to 50,000 distinct CDR3 sequences listed, roughly 49% were seen once. This clonotype was seen once. The CDR3 has 14 amino acids. The ends were cut back, 5 bases at V and 4 bases at J, with 14 bases in the middle. Per germline, CDR1 KGHDR and CDR2 SFDVKD. Included hyperthyroidism patients were aged 18 to 65 and newly diagnosed (under 2 months' duration). As diagnostic evidence, clinical symptoms, serum thyroxine, TRAb, thyroid ultrasound and orbital computed tomography were relied upon.

V is TRBV24-1 and J is TRBJ2-7; D gene uncertain. The clonotype originates from an adult woman with stable Graves' hyperthyroidism. The sequencing sample was made of peripheral blood. The DNA for the CDR3 is TGTGCCACCAGTGCCGGCAGAACCATATACGAGCAGTACTTC. Translation gives CATSAGRTIYEQYF.